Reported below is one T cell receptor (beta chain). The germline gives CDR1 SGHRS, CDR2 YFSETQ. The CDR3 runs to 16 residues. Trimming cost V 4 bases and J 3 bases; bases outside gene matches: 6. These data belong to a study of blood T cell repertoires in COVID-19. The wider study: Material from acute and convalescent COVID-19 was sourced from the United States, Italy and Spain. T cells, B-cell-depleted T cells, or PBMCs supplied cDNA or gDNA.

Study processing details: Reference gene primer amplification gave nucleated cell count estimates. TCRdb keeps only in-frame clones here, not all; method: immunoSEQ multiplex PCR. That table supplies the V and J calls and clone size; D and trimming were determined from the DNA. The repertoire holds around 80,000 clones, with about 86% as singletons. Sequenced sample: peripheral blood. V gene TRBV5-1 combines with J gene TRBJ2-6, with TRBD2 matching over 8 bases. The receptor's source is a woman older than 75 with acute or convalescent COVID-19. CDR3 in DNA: TGCGCCAGCAGCCCGGGGGGGCTAGGTGGGGCCAACGTCCTGACTTTC. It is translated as CASSPGGLGGANVLTF.